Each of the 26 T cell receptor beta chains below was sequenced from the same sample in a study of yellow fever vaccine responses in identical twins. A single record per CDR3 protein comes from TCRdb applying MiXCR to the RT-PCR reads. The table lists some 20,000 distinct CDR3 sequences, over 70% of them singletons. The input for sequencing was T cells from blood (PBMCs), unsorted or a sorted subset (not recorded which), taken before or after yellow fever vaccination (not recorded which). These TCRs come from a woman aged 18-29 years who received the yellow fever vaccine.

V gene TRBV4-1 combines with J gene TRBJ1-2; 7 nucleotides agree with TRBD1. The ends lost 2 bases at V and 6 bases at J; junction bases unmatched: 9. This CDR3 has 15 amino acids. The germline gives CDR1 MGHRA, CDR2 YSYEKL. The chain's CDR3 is CASSQPDRVANGYTF. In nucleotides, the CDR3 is TGCGCCAGCAGCCAACCTGACAGGGTGGCTAATGGCTACACCTTC.

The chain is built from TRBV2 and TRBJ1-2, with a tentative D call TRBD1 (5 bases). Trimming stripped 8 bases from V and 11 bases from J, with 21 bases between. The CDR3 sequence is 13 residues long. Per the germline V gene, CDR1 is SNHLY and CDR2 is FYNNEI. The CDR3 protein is CASETTGRINYTF. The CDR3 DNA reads TGTGCCAGCGAGACTACGGGACGGATCAATTACACCTTC.

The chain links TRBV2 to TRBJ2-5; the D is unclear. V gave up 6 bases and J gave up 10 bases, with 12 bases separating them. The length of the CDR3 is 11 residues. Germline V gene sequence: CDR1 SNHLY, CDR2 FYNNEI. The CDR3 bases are TGTGCCAGCAGAAGCCCGGCAGGCCAGTACTTC. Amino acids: CASRSPAGQYF.

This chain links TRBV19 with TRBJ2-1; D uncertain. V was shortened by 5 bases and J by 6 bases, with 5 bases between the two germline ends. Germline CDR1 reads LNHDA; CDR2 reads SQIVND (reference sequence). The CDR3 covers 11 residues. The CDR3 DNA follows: TGTGCCAGTAGTCCGGGCAATGAGCAGTTCTTC. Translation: CASSPGNEQFF.

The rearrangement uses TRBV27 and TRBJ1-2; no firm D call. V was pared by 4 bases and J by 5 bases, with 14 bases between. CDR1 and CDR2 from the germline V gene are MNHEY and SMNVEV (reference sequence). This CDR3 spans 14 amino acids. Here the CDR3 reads CASSSNSVPYGYTF. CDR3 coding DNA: TGTGCCAGCAGTTCCAACAGCGTTCCTTATGGCTACACCTTC.

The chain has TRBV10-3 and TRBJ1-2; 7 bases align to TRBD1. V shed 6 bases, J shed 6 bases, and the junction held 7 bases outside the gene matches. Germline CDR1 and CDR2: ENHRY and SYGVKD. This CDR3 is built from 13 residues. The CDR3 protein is CAISAQGMDGYTF. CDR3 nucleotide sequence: TGTGCCATCAGCGCACAGGGGATGGATGGCTACACCTTC.

The CDR3 is CASSPADREVYNEQFF. CDR3 in DNA: TGTGCCAGCAGTCCTGCCGACAGGGAGGTCTACAATGAGCAGTTCTTC. V usage is TRBV12-3 or TRBV12-4 and J usage is TRBJ2-1, with D possibly being TRBD1 (7 bases). This CDR3 has 16 residues. V shed 5 bases and J shed 3 bases, with 17 bases lying between them.

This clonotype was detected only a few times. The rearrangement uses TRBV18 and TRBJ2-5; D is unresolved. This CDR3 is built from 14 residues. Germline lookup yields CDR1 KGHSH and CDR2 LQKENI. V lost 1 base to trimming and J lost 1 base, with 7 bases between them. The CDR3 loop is CASSPRTAQETQYF. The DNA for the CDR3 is TGTGCCAGCTCACCACGTACAGCCCAAGAGACCCAGTACTTC.

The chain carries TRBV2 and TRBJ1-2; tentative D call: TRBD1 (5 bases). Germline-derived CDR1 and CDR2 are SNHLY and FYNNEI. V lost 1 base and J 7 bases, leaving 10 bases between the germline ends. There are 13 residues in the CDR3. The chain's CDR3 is CASSEGLGPGYTF. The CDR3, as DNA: TGTGCCAGCAGTGAAGGTCTGGGACCTGGCTACACCTTC. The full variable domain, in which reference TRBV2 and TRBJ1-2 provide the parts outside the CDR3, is EPEVTQTPSHQVTQMGQEVILRCVPISNHLYFYWYRQILGQKVEFLVSFYNNEISEKSEIFDDQFSVERPDGSNFTLKIRSTKLEDSAMYFCASSEGLGPGYTFGSGTRLTVV.

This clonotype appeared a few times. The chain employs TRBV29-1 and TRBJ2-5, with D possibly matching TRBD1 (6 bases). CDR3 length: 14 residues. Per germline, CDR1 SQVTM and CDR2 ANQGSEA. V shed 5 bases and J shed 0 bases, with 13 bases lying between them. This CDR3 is CSVSDSYYQETQYF. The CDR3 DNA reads TGCAGCGTTTCGGACAGTTATTACCAAGAGACCCAGTACTTC.

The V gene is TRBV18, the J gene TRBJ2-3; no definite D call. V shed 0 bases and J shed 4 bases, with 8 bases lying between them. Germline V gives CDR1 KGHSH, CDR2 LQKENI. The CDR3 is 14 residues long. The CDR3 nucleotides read TGTGCCAGCTCACCACCTATTATCGCAGATACGCAGTATTTT. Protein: CASSPPIIADTQYF.

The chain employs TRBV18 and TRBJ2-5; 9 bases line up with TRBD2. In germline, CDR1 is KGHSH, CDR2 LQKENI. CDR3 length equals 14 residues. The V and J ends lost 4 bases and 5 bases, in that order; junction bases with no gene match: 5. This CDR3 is CASSLAGVGETQYF. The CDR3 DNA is TGTGCCAGCTCACTAGCGGGGGTCGGTGAGACCCAGTACTTC.

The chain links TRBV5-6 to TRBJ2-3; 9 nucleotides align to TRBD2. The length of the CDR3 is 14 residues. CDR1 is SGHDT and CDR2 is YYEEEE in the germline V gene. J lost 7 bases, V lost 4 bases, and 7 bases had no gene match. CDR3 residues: CASSAGGDSNTQYF. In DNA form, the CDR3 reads TGTGCCAGCAGCGCGGGAGGGGACTCCAATACGCAGTATTTT.

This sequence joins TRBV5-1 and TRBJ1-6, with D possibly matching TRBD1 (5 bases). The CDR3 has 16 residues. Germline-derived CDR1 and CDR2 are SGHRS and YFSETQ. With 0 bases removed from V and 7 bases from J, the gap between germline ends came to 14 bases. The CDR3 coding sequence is TGCGCCAGCAGCTTGGAGCCTGGGGCGCAGAATTCACCCCTCCACTTT. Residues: CASSLEPGAQNSPLHF.

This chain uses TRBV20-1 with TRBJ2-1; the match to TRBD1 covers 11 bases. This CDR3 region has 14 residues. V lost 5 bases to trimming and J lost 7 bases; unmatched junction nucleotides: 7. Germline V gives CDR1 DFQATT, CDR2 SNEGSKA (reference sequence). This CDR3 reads CSAATGTGGNEQFF. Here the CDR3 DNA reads TGCAGTGCTGCCACCGGGACAGGGGGTAATGAGCAGTTCTTC.

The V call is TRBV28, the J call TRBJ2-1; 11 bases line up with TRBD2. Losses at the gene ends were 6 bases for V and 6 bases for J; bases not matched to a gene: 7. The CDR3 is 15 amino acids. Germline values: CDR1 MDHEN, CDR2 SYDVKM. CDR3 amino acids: CASSRGLAGFNEQFF. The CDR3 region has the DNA TGTGCCAGCAGCCGCGGACTAGCGGGCTTCAATGAGCAGTTCTTC.

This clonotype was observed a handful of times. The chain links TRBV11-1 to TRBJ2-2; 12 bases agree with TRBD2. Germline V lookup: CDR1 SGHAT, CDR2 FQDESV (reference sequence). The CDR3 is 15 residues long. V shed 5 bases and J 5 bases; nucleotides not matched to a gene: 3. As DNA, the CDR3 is TGTGCCAGCAGCCCCGGGACTAGCGGGACCGGGGAGCTGTTTTTT. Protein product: CASSPGTSGTGELFF.

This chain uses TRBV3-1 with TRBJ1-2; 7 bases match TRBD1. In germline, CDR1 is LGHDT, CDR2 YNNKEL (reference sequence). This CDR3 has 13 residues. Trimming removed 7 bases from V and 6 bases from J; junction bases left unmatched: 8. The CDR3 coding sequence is TGTGCCAGCACATCAGGGGGGCGGAATGGCTACACCTTC. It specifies CASTSGGRNGYTF.

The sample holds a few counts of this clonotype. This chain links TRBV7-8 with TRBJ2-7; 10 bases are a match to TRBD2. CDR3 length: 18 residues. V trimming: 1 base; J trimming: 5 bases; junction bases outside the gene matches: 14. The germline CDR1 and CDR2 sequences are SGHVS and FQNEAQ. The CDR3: CASSLVHLELAGKNEQYF. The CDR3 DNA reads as TGTGCCAGCAGCTTAGTCCATTTGGAACTAGCGGGAAAGAACGAGCAGTACTTC. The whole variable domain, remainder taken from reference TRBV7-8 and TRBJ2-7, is GAGVSQSPRYKVAKRGQDVALRCDPISGHVSLFWYQQALGQGPEFLTYFQNEAQLDKSGLPSDRFFAERPEGSVSTLKIQRTQQEDSAVYLCASSLVHLELAGKNEQYFGPGTRLTVT.

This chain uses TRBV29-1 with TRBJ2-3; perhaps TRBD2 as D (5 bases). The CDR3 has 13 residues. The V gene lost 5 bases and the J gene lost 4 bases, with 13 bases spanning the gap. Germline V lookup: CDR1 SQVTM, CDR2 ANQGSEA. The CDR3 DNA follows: TGCAGCGTTCGACTAATACTAGCAGATACGCAGTATTTT. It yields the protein CSVRLILADTQYF.

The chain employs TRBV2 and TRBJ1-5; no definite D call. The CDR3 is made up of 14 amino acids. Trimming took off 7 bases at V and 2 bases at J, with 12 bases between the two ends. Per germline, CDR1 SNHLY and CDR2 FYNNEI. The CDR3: CASNIGIGNQPQHF. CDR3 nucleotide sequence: TGTGCCAGCAACATCGGGATCGGCAATCAGCCCCAGCATTTT.

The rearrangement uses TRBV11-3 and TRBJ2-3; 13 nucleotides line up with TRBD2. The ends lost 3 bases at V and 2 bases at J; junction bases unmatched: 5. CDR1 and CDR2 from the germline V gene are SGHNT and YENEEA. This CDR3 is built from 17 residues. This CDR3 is CASSFRGLAGPTDTQYF. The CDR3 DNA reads TGTGCCAGCAGCTTTAGGGGACTAGCGGGACCCACAGATACGCAGTATTTT.

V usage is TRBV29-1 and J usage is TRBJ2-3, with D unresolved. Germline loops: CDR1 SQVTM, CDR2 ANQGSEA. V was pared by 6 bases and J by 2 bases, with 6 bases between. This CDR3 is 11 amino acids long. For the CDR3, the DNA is TGCAGCGTCGGTGACACAGATACGCAGTATTTT. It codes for CSVGDTDTQYF.

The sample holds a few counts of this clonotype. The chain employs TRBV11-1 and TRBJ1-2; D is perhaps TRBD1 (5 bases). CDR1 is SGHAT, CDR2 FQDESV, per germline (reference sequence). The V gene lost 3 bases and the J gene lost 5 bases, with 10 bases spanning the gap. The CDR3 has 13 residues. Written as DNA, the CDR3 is TGTGCCAGCAGCTTCGGGGACCATTATGGCTACACCTTC. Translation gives CASSFGDHYGYTF.

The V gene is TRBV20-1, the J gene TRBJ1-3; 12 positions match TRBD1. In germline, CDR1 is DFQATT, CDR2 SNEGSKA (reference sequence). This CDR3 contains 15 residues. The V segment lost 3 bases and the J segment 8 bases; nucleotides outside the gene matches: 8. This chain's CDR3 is CSASPGQGASYTIYF. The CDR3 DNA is TGCAGTGCTAGCCCGGGACAGGGGGCTTCATACACCATATATTTT.

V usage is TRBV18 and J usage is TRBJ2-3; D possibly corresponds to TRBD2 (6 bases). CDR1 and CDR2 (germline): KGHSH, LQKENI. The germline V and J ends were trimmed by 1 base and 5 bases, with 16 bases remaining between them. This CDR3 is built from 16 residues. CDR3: CASSPLFSGSQDTQYF. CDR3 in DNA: TGTGCCAGCTCACCACTATTTAGCGGTTCGCAAGATACGCAGTATTTT.